Each of the 22 T cell receptor beta chains below was sequenced from the same sample in a study of T cell responses to AZD1222 COVID-19 vaccine. Profiling relied on immunoSEQ multiplex PCR, and the TCRdb table lists in-frame clones only, not all of them. The sample records 180,000 or so clones, 85% to 95% being singletons. The sample consisted of peripheral blood, taken on day 0 of AZD1222 vaccination. These receptors all stem from an adult in good health.

The chain has TRBV19 and TRBJ2-7, with a tentative D call TRBD2 (6 bases). Germline V gene sequence: CDR1 LNHDA, CDR2 SQIVND (reference sequence). V lost 7 bases and J lost 6, with 19 bases in between. This CDR3 has 14 residues. CDR3 sequence: CASTHCGGWSEQYF. The CDR3 region has the DNA TGTGCCAGTACCCATTGTGGAGGGTGGAGCGAGCAGTACTTC.

The chain couples TRBV6-5 to TRBJ1-2; tentatively, D is TRBD1 (5 bases). Trimming took off 5 bases at V and 4 bases at J, with 14 bases between the two ends. This CDR3 comprises 14 residues. CDR1 MNHEY and CDR2 SVGAGI come from the germline V gene. The CDR3 bases are TGTGCCAGCAGTACTGAGGCCGGGGGCTATGGCTACACCTTC. As protein: CASSTEAGGYGYTF.

This chain joins TRBV11-2 and TRBJ2-7; 8 bases fit TRBD2. Germline CDR1 SGHAT, CDR2 FQNNGV. The CDR3 spans 15 residues. The V gene end was trimmed by 5 bases and the J gene end by 4 bases; junction bases not matched to a gene: 10. The CDR3 DNA reads as TGTGCCAGCAGCCCCCTGGCGGGGGGTGAGTACGAGCAGTACTTC. It encodes CASSPLAGGEYEQYF. The complete variable domain, with remaining parts taken from reference TRBV11-2 and TRBJ2-7, reads EAGVAQSPRYKIIEKRQSVAFWCNPISGHATLYWYQQILGQGPKLLIQFQNNGVVDDSQLPKDRFSAERLKGVDSTLKIQPAKLEDSAVYLCASSPLAGGEYEQYFGPGTRLTVT.

V usage is TRBV4-1 and J usage is TRBJ1-5; D gene ambiguous. The CDR3 totals 15 residues. Trimming pared 3 bases from V and 6 bases from J, leaving 15 bases between. Germline lookup yields CDR1 MGHRA and CDR2 YSYEKL. CDR3 coding DNA: TGCGCCAGCAGCCAGGCTAGCTTAATAGGTCAGCCCCAGCATTTT. It yields the protein CASSQASLIGQPQHF.

The rearrangement uses TRBV7-9 and TRBJ2-1; a possible D gene is TRBD1 (5 bases). Per the germline V gene, CDR1 is SEHNR and CDR2 is FQNEAQ (reference sequence). The CDR3 consists of 12 residues. The V and J ends lost 5 bases and 10 bases respectively, with 12 bases between them. CDR3 region: CASSPWGVEQFF. The CDR3 bases are TGTGCCAGCAGCCCGTGGGGCGTCGAGCAGTTCTTC. Variable domain in full (rest from reference TRBV7-9 and TRBJ2-1): DTGVSQNPRHKITKRGQNVTFRCDPISEHNRLYWYRQTLGQGPEFLTYFQNEAQLEKSRLLSDRFSAERPKGSFSTLEIQRTEQGDSAMYLCASSPWGVEQFFGPGTRLTVL.

The chain recombines TRBV5-4 with TRBJ1-3, with D possibly matching TRBD1 (5 bases). Trimming took off 1 base at V and 4 bases at J, with 12 bases between the two ends. Germline-derived CDR1 and CDR2 are SGHNT and YYREEE (reference sequence). The CDR3 sequence is 15 residues long. Here the CDR3 reads CASSLPAGDGNTIYF. For the CDR3, the DNA is TGTGCCAGCAGCTTGCCCGCGGGGGACGGAAACACCATATATTTT.

The CDR3 nucleotides read TGTGCCAGTAGTATTGCCGGGATTAACACCGGGGAGCTGTTTTTT. Its translation is CASSIAGINTGELFF. V is TRBV19 and J is TRBJ2-2; tentatively, D is TRBD2 (5 bases). V gave up 3 bases and J gave up 2 bases, with 10 bases separating them. This CDR3 contains 15 residues. Germline V CDR1 and CDR2: LNHDA, SQIVND (reference sequence).

The DNA of the CDR3 is TGCGCCAGCAGCTTTTCCCCATCTTTAGGAGCTGGAAACACCATATATTTT. Amino acid sequence: CASSFSPSLGAGNTIYF. The chain employs TRBV5-1 and TRBJ1-3; D unresolved. Germline-derived CDR1 and CDR2 are SGHRS and YFSETQ. This CDR3 has 17 residues. V was clipped by 2 bases and J by 2 bases, with 17 bases between them.

V gene TRBV12-3 or TRBV12-4 combines with J gene TRBJ1-2, with D unclear. Trimming shortened V by 3 bases and J by 4 bases, and 9 bases separated the two germline ends. The CDR3 length is 13 residues. CDR3 residues: CASSFHRTYGYTF. CDR3 bases: TGTGCCAGCAGTTTTCACAGAACCTATGGCTACACCTTC.

The rearrangement links TRBV6-4 to TRBJ1-2; possible D gene TRBD1, 6 bases. In germline, CDR1 is MRHNA, CDR2 SNTAGT. There are 15 residues in the CDR3. The V end lost 0 bases, the J end lost 4 bases, and 12 bases lay between the germline ends. CDR3 sequence (DNA): TGTGCCAGCAGTGACTCCTTCAGGGGATCCTATGGCTACACCTTC. Its translation: CASSDSFRGSYGYTF.

V gene TRBV5-1 combines with J gene TRBJ1-1; D is unresolved. V dropped 1 base and J dropped 4 bases, with 20 bases sitting between them. Looked up from germline, CDR1 is SGHRS and CDR2 is YFSETQ. This CDR3 has 17 residues. CDR3 DNA sequence: TGCGCCAGCAGCTTGCCCCCACCCCAGTCCCCAGGCACTGAAGCTTTCTTT. Protein: CASSLPPPQSPGTEAFF.

V is TRBV3-1 (or the pseudogene TRBV3-2) and J is TRBJ2-2; 8 bases agree with TRBD1. V gave up 5 bases and J gave up 7 bases; unmatched junction bases: 15. Germline CDR1 reads LGHDT; CDR2 reads YNNKEL (reference sequence). This CDR3 contains 17 residues. The CDR3 nucleotides read TGTGCCAGCAGCATCCAAACGCCAGGGGGCGCAGTCGGGGAGCTGTTTTTT. Encoded protein: CASSIQTPGGAVGELFF.

This clone was seen once. This chain connects TRBV19 to TRBJ2-4, with D perhaps matching TRBD1 (6 bases). Trimming removed 10 bases from V and 5 bases from J, with 15 bases in between. The CDR3 covers 13 residues. CDR1 LNHDA and CDR2 SQIVND come from the germline V gene (reference sequence). The CDR3 DNA is TGTGCCACCGGGGTGGGGGCAGAAAACATTCAGTACTTC. Protein sequence: CATGVGAENIQYF.

Here the CDR3 DNA reads TGTGCCAGCAGTCCGGGGGGGGGAGGTCAGCCCCAGCATTTT. Translated, it gives CASSPGGGGQPQHF. The genes are TRBV6-5 and TRBJ1-5, with D possibly TRBD1 on 5 matching bases. V lost 5 bases and J lost 6, with 14 bases in between. Germline V CDR1 and CDR2: MNHEY, SVGAGI. This CDR3 has 14 amino acids.

The chain carries TRBV6-2 or TRBV6-3 and TRBJ1-2; D gene unclear. CDR1 and CDR2 from the germline V gene are MNHEY and SVGEGT. The CDR3 has 16 amino acids. V lost 2 bases to trimming and J lost 0 bases, with 13 bases between them. The CDR3 bases are TGTGCCAGCAGTTACGGAGGCAGTGAAGCTAACTATGGCTACACCTTC. Translating gives CASSYGGSEANYGYTF.

The V gene is TRBV5-6, the J gene TRBJ2-2, with D tentatively TRBD1 (5 bases). Germline lookup yields CDR1 SGHDT and CDR2 YYEEEE. Trimming took off 0 bases at V and 5 bases at J, with 17 bases between the two ends. The CDR3 length is 17 residues. CDR3 region: CASSLGAGQKVTGELFF. The DNA of the CDR3 is TGTGCCAGCAGCTTGGGGGCAGGGCAGAAAGTAACCGGGGAGCTGTTTTTT.

The rearrangement uses TRBV25-1 and TRBJ1-1, with 8 bases matching TRBD1. Germline loops: CDR1 MGHDK, CDR2 SYGVNS. This CDR3 comprises 13 residues. Trimming removed 7 bases from V and 4 bases from J; junction bases left unmatched: 5. The CDR3 loop is CASTTGGLTEAFF. Written as DNA, the CDR3 is TGTGCCAGCACAACAGGGGGACTCACTGAAGCTTTCTTT.

The chain combines TRBV6-5 with TRBJ2-7; no reliable D call. V was shortened by 6 bases and J by 0 bases, with 12 bases between the two germline ends. The CDR3 consists of 14 residues. Germline V CDR1 and CDR2: MNHEY, SVGAGI. As DNA, the CDR3 is TGTGCCAGCAGGCTGGGCCCACACTCCTACGAGCAGTACTTC. This translates into CASRLGPHSYEQYF.

The chain links TRBV20-1 to TRBJ2-7, with unresolved D. The CDR3 extends over 11 amino acids. The germline gives CDR1 DFQATT, CDR2 SNEGSKA (reference sequence). This chain's CDR3 is CSTLSSYEQYF. CDR3 DNA: TGCAGCACTTTGTCTTCCTACGAGCAGTACTTC.

The chain carries TRBV5-1 and TRBJ2-1, with D unclear. The germline V gene encodes CDR1 SGHRS and CDR2 YFSETQ. V was shortened by 0 bases and J by 7 bases, with 8 bases between the two germline ends. CDR3 length equals 13 residues. As DNA, the CDR3 is TGCGCCAGCAGCTTGGACTTCTGGAATGAGCAGTTCTTC. Translating gives CASSLDFWNEQFF.

The count of this clone is one. The junction departs from germline at one end; a sequencing error may be responsible. The J gene is TRBJ2-4, the V gene TRBV24-1; the match to TRBD1 covers 10 bases. The germline CDR1 and CDR2 sequences are KGHDR and SFDVKD. The length of the CDR3 is 14 residues. The CDR3 protein is CATSDSTGGNIQYF. The CDR3 DNA sequence: TGTGCCACCAGTGACTCGACAGGGGGCAACATCCAGTACTTC.

Only one count was recorded for this clone. This chain uses TRBV12-3 or TRBV12-4 with TRBJ1-3; no clear D gene. This CDR3 has 13 amino acids. Trimming pared 0 bases from V and 7 bases from J, leaving 7 bases between. The CDR3 nucleotides read TGTGCCAGCAGTTTAGCGGGTGAGAACACCATATATTTT. Translated: CASSLAGENTIYF.